This entry describes one T cell receptor (beta chain). What it binds is unknown. This sample is drawn from a study of breast tumors, draining lymph nodes, adjacent tissues. Trimming removed 4 bases from V and 7 bases from J; junction bases left unmatched: 12. CDR3 size: 16 residues. The germline V gene encodes CDR1 SGHRS and CDR2 YFSETQ. Samples came from axillary lymph nodes draining the breast cancer. Overall study results and limits: Most tumor T cells seemingly derive from lymph node, then expand in tumor. Tumor repertoires ranked between lymph nodes and nontumor tissue in diversity, with V and J gene preferences. Compared with basal-like, luminal-like tumors shared significantly more repertoire with nontumor tissue.

TCRdb analysed the multiplex PCR reads with MiXCR anew, one entry per CDR3 protein. Of some 170,000 distinct CDR3 sequences listed, 30% to 35% are singletons. The sequenced sample was axillary lymph node tissue. The chain carries TRBV5-1 and TRBJ1-4, with 8 nucleotides matching TRBD1. This clonotype was obtained from a female donor with breast cancer. Some clones in this sample may be carry-over from other donors' samples. CDR3 coding DNA: TGCGCCAGCAGCCGGGGGTTGGGGGACAGGAGTGAAAAACTGTTTTTT. This translates into CASSRGLGDRSEKLFF.